Included here is one TCR beta chain sequence, with context. No antigen is known for it. Base quality data are lacking; no much larger clone is found one base away. Genomic DNA was isolated from the sorted cells so that the TCRbeta CDR3 region could be sequenced. The immunoSEQ Assay was used for sequencing of TCRbeta CDR3 regions. TCRdb took over this immuneACCESS table, retaining in-frame rearrangements with V and J assigned. Such tables are incomplete; in checked studies, under half of the missing clones stem from an unresolved V gene, and the remainder is unexplained. The table for this sample lists about 13,000 clones; about 78% of them were counted only once. 39% of the sample comes from the top ten. Patients with a history of autoimmune disease or receiving systemic immunosuppression were excluded from the trial. Peripheral blood for TCR sequencing was collected from all dose cohorts at baseline, on cycle 4 day 1, and on cycle 7 day 1. The samples were taken from a phase I, first-in-human, multicenter, open-label dose-escalation trial of ivuxolimab. Adults with locally advanced or metastatic melanoma, renal cell carcinoma, hepatocellular carcinoma or head and neck squamous cell carcinoma were enrolled in the trial. Before TCR sequencing, CD4+ T cells and CD8+ T cells were sorted from peripheral blood as separate populations.

Trimming at the junction amounts to 4 bases on V and 0 bases on J, and the germline ends lie 9 bases apart. The CDR3 goes from the cysteine to the phenylalanine over 14 residues. Here the CDR3 DNA is all that survives: 42 bases in frame from base 1. The germline V gene (reference sequence) specifies LNHDA as CDR1 and SQIVND as CDR2. This sample is part of a study of OX40 agonist ivuxolimab in advanced cancers. For the study in its entirety: The costimulatory receptor OX40 (CD134) was targeted by ivuxolimab, a fully human IgG2 agonistic monoclonal antibody. Intravenous ivuxolimab was administered to patients every 2 weeks at six dose levels: 0.01, 0.1, 0.3, 1.5, 3 and 10 mg/kg. Of the approximately 50 dose-escalation patients, hepatocellular carcinoma was present in around 19, melanoma in around 15, renal cell carcinoma in 9 and head and neck cancer in 9. In the dose-escalation cohort, roughly 80% of patients were male, and the mean age was roughly 60 years, with a range of about 20 to 79. Prior anti-PD-1, anti-PD-L1 or anti-CTLA-4 therapy was permitted, and 40% of dose-escalation patients had received checkpoint inhibitors. Partial responses occurred in three dose-escalation patients, of whom one had hepatocellular carcinoma and two had cutaneous melanoma. Peripheral TCRbeta sequencing was intended to test whether TCR sequence diversity was altered and clonal T-cell expansion was caused by ivuxolimab. The monotherapy dose-escalation portion (N = 52 patients) of the phase I ivuxolimab trial is reported in the paper.

Overall study results and their limits: On average, CD8+ T cells showed more expanded clones than CD4+ T cells after ivuxolimab. Antigen specificity was not determined for the clonally expanded peripheral T cells. At doses of 0.1 to 3.0 mg/kg, clonal expansion of both CD4+ and CD8+ blood T cells was observed from baseline to week 6. In partial responders in the 0.1-3.0 mg/kg groups, normalized peripheral clonal expansion was found to be among the lowest, especially among CD8+ T cells. Low levels of normalized T-cell clonal expansion were also seen in some patients who did not respond.

The source material was CD4+ or CD8+ T cells sorted from blood, sampled in a trial of the OX40 agonist ivuxolimab. The source of this sequence is an adult with an advanced solid tumor such as melanoma, head and neck, liver or kidney cancer. The chain links TRBV19 with TRBJ1-1; the D gene assignment is ambiguous. The CDR3 amino acid sequence is: CASSTRYMNTEAFF. The nucleotides are TGTGCCAGTAGTACCCGGTACATGAACACTGAAGCTTTCTTT.